The 31 T cell receptor beta chains listed next were all sequenced from one sample in a study of T cells in Graves' hyperthyroidism and ophthalmopathy. From RNA transcripts, TCR beta CDR3 regions were amplified. Primed by the HTBI set, a first-round RT-PCR was run on the TCR CDR3. TCRdb itself ran the multiplex PCR reads through MiXCR, one entry per CDR3 protein. The profile shows around 100,000 distinct CDR3 sequences, 45% to 50% of them singletons. Specimen: blood. Source of these receptors: a man between 40 and 49 years old with Graves' hyperthyroidism.

Many counts were recorded for this clonotype. The V call is TRBV7-8, the J call TRBJ2-7; possibly TRBD1 or TRBD2 for D (5 bases each). Germline CDR1 SGHVS, CDR2 FQNEAQ. This CDR3 contains 13 residues. Trimming pared 4 bases from V and 2 bases from J, leaving 9 bases between. Written as DNA, the CDR3 is TGTGCCAGCAGCTCGGGACCCCCCTACGAGCAGTACTTC. Translating gives CASSSGPPYEQYF.

V usage is TRBV9 and J usage is TRBJ2-1; TRBD2 matches at 8 bases. The CDR3 spans 16 residues. V was clipped by 4 bases and J by 4 bases; unmatched bases: 10. Per germline, CDR1 SGDLS and CDR2 YYNGEE. The CDR3 DNA follows: TGTGCCAGCAGCCCCCAAAGGCCTAGCGGGTACAATGAGCAGTTCTTC. It encodes CASSPQRPSGYNEQFF.

To note about this clonotype: The final CDR3 position lacks the conserved phenylalanine or tryptophan, pointing to a likely read error. V usage is TRBV7-9 and J usage is TRBJ1-3, with a weak D call TRBD1 (5 bases). This CDR3 is built from 11 residues. V lost 5 bases and J 8 bases, leaving 7 bases between the germline ends. The germline gives CDR1 SEHNR, CDR2 FQNEAQ (reference sequence). The CDR3 protein is CASSGGDTIYL. The CDR3 coding sequence is TGTGCCAGCAGCGGGGGAGACACCATATATTTG.

This clonotype was seen repeatedly, ten times or more. This chain connects TRBV2 to TRBJ2-3; D unclear. With 4 bases removed from V and 6 bases from J, the gap between germline ends came to 8 bases. The CDR3 contains 12 residues. Germline CDR1 SNHLY, CDR2 FYNNEI. The CDR3 sequence is CASSGLGDTQYF. CDR3 sequence (DNA): TGTGCCAGCAGTGGCCTAGGGGATACGCAGTATTTT.

This chain joins TRBV11-2 and TRBJ2-5; no clear D. Germline CDR1 is SGHAT and CDR2 is FQNNGV. This CDR3 contains 13 residues. V lost 6 bases and J lost 5, with 13 bases in between. The CDR3 spells CASSRIGRETQYF. The DNA of the CDR3 is TGTGCCAGCAGTAGAATAGGACGGGAGACCCAGTACTTC.

The rearrangement uses TRBV15 and TRBJ2-3, with 7 bases matching TRBD1. This CDR3 comprises 14 residues. Trimming took 3 bases from V and 3 from J; bases not matched to a gene: 3. Germline CDR1 LNHNV, CDR2 YYDKDF (reference sequence). DNA of the CDR3: TGTGCCACCAGCAGCAGACAGGGAACAGATACGCAGTATTTT. Translation: CATSSRQGTDTQYF.

Of note for this clonotype: A single base separates this from a much larger clone, so it may be a read error. The rearrangement links TRBV27 to TRBJ2-1; D is ambiguous. Looked up from germline, CDR1 is MNHEY and CDR2 is SMNVEV (reference sequence). Trimming removed 8 bases at V and 12 bases at J, with 14 bases between. The length of the CDR3 is 11 residues. The CDR3 bases are TGTGCCAGCGGTCCCCCCCCTAGGCAGTTCTTC. Translating it yields CASGPPPRQFF.

This clonotype was seen repeatedly, ten times or more. V usage is TRBV19 and J usage is TRBJ2-1; D is ambiguous. Germline-derived CDR1 and CDR2 are LNHDA and SQIVND (reference sequence). Between the trimmed V and J ends, which lost 3 bases and 5 bases, there was a span of 14 bases. The CDR3 covers 15 residues. The CDR3 spells CASSIARLENNEQFF. Here the CDR3 DNA reads TGTGCCAGTAGTATCGCTCGACTGGAGAACAATGAGCAGTTCTTC.

In the case of this clonotype: At one boundary the junction diverges from the germline segment, which might be a read error. This chain links TRBV5-1 with TRBJ1-1, with TRBD1 as a possible D gene (6 bases). The CDR3 sequence is 14 residues long. Germline V CDR1 and CDR2: SGHRS, YFSETQ. This CDR3 is CASSLAGEDTEAFF. CDR3 DNA: TGCGCCAGCAGCTTGGCAGGGGAGGACACGGAAGCTTTCTTT.

V gene TRBV2 combines with J gene TRBJ1-3; D gene ambiguous. The CDR3 has 13 residues. Germline CDR1 is SNHLY and CDR2 is FYNNEI. Trimming stripped 6 bases from V and 4 bases from J, with 10 bases between. In DNA, the CDR3 is TGTGCCAGCAGCGGGCAGAGCGGAAACACCATATATTTT. Translated, it gives CASSGQSGNTIYF.

This clonotype was detected only a few times. The V call is TRBV30, the J call TRBJ2-5; no definite D call. The ends were cut back, 4 bases at V and 1 base at J, with 10 bases in the middle. Germline V lookup: CDR1 GTSNPN, CDR2 SVGIG (reference sequence). CDR3 size: 13 residues. The CDR3 is CAWTADRQETQYF. The CDR3 nucleotides are TGTGCCTGGACCGCGGACCGCCAAGAGACCCAGTACTTC.

The chain uses TRBV19 and TRBJ2-5, with D perhaps TRBD1 or TRBD2 (6 bases each). The ends were cut back, 4 bases at V and 5 bases at J, with 17 bases in the middle. The germline gives CDR1 LNHDA, CDR2 SQIVND (reference sequence). The CDR3 contains 15 residues. As DNA, the CDR3 is TGTGCCAGTAGTACCTCGGTGGGGGGCAGGGAGACCCAGTACTTC. This translates into CASSTSVGGRETQYF.

The chain carries TRBV2 and TRBJ2-1; 10 nucleotides align to TRBD1. Germline assignment: CDR1 SNHLY and CDR2 FYNNEI. V was pared by 6 bases and J by 6 bases, with 11 bases of the junction left unmatched. The CDR3 covers 16 residues. The CDR3 nucleotides are TGTGCCAGCAGCTTAAGACAGGGGGCGCGATGCAATGAGCAGTTCTTC. It yields the protein CASSLRQGARCNEQFF.

The V call is TRBV9, the J call TRBJ2-2; 11 bases fit TRBD2. V lost 10 bases, J lost 5 bases, and 16 bases stayed unmatched. Looked up from germline, CDR1 is SGDLS and CDR2 is YYNGEE. The CDR3 runs to 17 residues. Written as DNA, the CDR3 is TGTGCCTGGACCCAAGGGCTAGCGGGAGGTGGGACCGGGGAGCTGTTTTTT. It codes for CAWTQGLAGGGTGELFF.

About this clonotype: This clone may be a read error of a much larger clone one base away. The V call is TRBV6-1, the J call TRBJ2-1; 8 nucleotides align to TRBD2. The V segment lost 4 bases and the J segment 3 bases; nucleotides outside the gene matches: 5. The V gene's germline CDR1 is MNHNS and CDR2 SASEGT. The CDR3 totals 15 residues. CDR3 nucleotide sequence: TGTGCCAGCAGTGTGGGGCGGGGGGACTACAATGAGCAGTTCTTC. Protein: CASSVGRGDYNEQFF.

The rearrangement joins TRBV19 to TRBJ2-2; 11 positions agree with TRBD2. V was clipped by 4 bases and J by 6 bases; unmatched bases: 7. The CDR3 is made up of 16 amino acids. Looked up from germline, CDR1 is LNHDA and CDR2 is SQIVND (reference sequence). DNA of the CDR3: TGTGCCAGTAGTACCACGGGACTAGCGGAGGCCGGGGAGCTGTTTTTT. It is translated as CASSTTGLAEAGELFF.

The sample holds a few counts of this clonotype. The chain uses TRBV6-5 and TRBJ1-5; the D is unclear. The germline CDR1 and CDR2 sequences are MNHEY and SVGAGI. V was clipped by 5 bases and J by 3 bases, with 14 bases between them. The CDR3 spans 15 residues. The CDR3, as DNA: TGTGCCAGCAGTCCATTCGACTTCTACAATCAGCCCCAGCATTTT. Its translation: CASSPFDFYNQPQHF.

This clonotype was picked up many times. The V gene is TRBV11-3, the J gene TRBJ2-2, with TRBD1 matching 7 bases. The germline CDR1 and CDR2 sequences are SGHNT and YENEEA. The CDR3 contains 17 residues. Unmatched junction bases numbered 11, after V lost 5 bases and J lost 2 bases. This chain's CDR3 is CASSPRAGTDNTGELFF. CDR3 DNA sequence: TGTGCCAGCAGCCCTAGGGCCGGGACAGATAACACCGGGGAGCTGTTTTTT.

This clonotype has more than one count but fewer than ten. The rearrangement joins TRBV28 to TRBJ2-1, with 10 bases identical to TRBD2. The junction had 6 bases not matched to a gene; V was cut back by 1 base and J by 3 bases. The CDR3 is made up of 17 amino acids. Germline CDR1 is MDHEN and CDR2 is SYDVKM. In DNA, the CDR3 is TGTGCCAGCAGTTTATTCCTAGCGGGAGAGGTCTACAATGAGCAGTTCTTC. Protein product: CASSLFLAGEVYNEQFF.

This clonotype was counted at least ten times. This chain links TRBV20-1 with TRBJ1-6; 7 nucleotides agree with TRBD1. The CDR3 consists of 16 residues. Trimming removed 4 bases from V and 7 bases from J; junction bases left unmatched: 13. Germline V gene lookup returns CDR1 DFQATT and CDR2 SNEGSKA (reference sequence). The CDR3 sequence: CSATKQGMGRNSPLHF. The CDR3 DNA reads as TGCAGTGCTACCAAACAGGGGATGGGGAGAAATTCACCCCTCCACTTT.

This clonotype was detected a few times. The J gene is TRBJ1-1, the V gene TRBV28; tentatively, D is TRBD1 (5 bases). The V gene's germline CDR1 is MDHEN and CDR2 SYDVKM. The length of the CDR3 is 15 residues. The germline V and J ends were trimmed by 2 bases and 1 base, with 11 bases remaining between them. The CDR3 DNA follows: TGTGCCAGCAGTTTAAAGTGGGGCTGGAACACTGAAGCTTTCTTT. Translation gives CASSLKWGWNTEAFF.

The gene calls are TRBV11-3 and TRBJ2-1; TRBD2 matches at 8 bases. The germline V gene encodes CDR1 SGHNT and CDR2 YENEEA. The CDR3 is 19 amino acids. After removal of 6 bases from V and 0 bases from J, the junction contained 16 bases not matched to a gene. In DNA, the CDR3 is TGTGCCAGCAGTTACCCGATCAGCGGGGGCCTGAGCTCCTACAATGAGCAGTTCTTC. Translation gives CASSYPISGGLSSYNEQFF.

The chain uses TRBV7-2 and TRBJ1-2; D gene ambiguous. Trimming pared 5 bases from V and 4 bases from J, leaving 23 bases between. Germline assignment: CDR1 SGHTA and CDR2 FQGNSA. The CDR3 sequence is 17 residues long. CDR3 in amino acids: CASSLPTSDTMSYGYTF. The CDR3, as DNA: TGTGCCAGCAGCCTACCGACTAGCGATACAATGAGCTATGGCTACACCTTC.

Many counts were recorded for this clonotype. The genes are TRBV20-1 and TRBJ2-3; 10 bases line up with TRBD1. Germline V lookup: CDR1 DFQATT, CDR2 SNEGSKA (reference sequence). There are 13 residues in the CDR3. The CDR3 is CKGTGDAQDTQYF. Written as DNA, the CDR3 is TGCAAAGGGACAGGGGACGCACAAGATACGCAGTATTTT.

Notes on this clonotype: Sequence at one end of the junction differs from germline and may be a read error. V usage is TRBV11-2 and J usage is TRBJ2-1, with TRBD2 as a possible D gene (6 bases). Germline CDR1 is SGHAT and CDR2 is FQNNGV. CDR3 length: 14 residues. CDR3 loop: CASSLGGWGKEQFF. CDR3 nucleotide sequence: TGTGCCAGCAGCTTGGGAGGATGGGGCAAGGAGCAGTTCTTT. Complete variable domain (other parts from reference TRBV11-2 and TRBJ2-1): EAGVAQSPRYKIIEKRQSVAFWCNPISGHATLYWYQQILGQGPKLLIQFQNNGVVDDSQLPKDRFSAERLKGVDSTLKIQPAKLEDSAVYLCASSLGGWGKEQFFGPGTRLTVL.

This clonotype was counted many times. The genes are TRBV5-1 and TRBJ2-3; D gene uncertain. This CDR3 spans 17 amino acids. V was pared by 4 bases and J by 2 bases, with 20 bases between. CDR1 and CDR2 (germline): SGHRS, YFSETQ. CDR3 nucleotides: TGCGCCAGCAGCCTGGGTGGTTTAGTCATCTCCACAGATACGCAGTATTTT. Its translation is CASSLGGLVISTDTQYF.

This clonotype appeared many times. The chain combines TRBV7-9 with TRBJ2-5; the D gene is possibly TRBD2 (5 bases). In germline, CDR1 is SEHNR, CDR2 FQNEAQ (reference sequence). V lost 4 bases, J lost 5 bases, and 11 bases lay in between. The CDR3 is 13 amino acids. The CDR3, as DNA: TGTGCCAGCAGCTCCGGACTTCACGAGACCCAGTACTTC. Protein: CASSSGLHETQYF. The full variable domain, completed using reference TRBV7-9 and TRBJ2-5, is DTGVSQNPRHKITKRGQNVTFRCDPISEHNRLYWYRQTLGQGPEFLTYFQNEAQLEKSRLLSDRFSAERPKGSFSTLEIQRTEQGDSAMYLCASSSGLHETQYFGPGTRLLVL.

At least ten counts were recorded for this clonotype. CDR3 nucleotide sequence: TGTGCCAGCAGTTTATTGGGGGACATACAAGAGACCCAGTACTTC. It translates to CASSLLGDIQETQYF. The V call is TRBV28, the J call TRBJ2-5; D is possibly TRBD1 (6 bases). Germline CDR1 is MDHEN and CDR2 is SYDVKM. V was pared by 1 base and J by 2 bases, with 11 bases between. This CDR3 comprises 15 residues. The entire variable domain, with the rest obtained from reference TRBV28 and TRBJ2-5, is as follows: DVKVTQSSRYLVKRTGEKVFLECVQDMDHENMFWYRQDPGLGLRLIYFSYDVKMKEKGDIPEGYSVSREKKERFSLILESASTNQTSMYLCASSLLGDIQETQYFGPGTRLLVL.

This clonotype was recorded a few times. The chain joins TRBV30 to TRBJ1-6, with TRBD1 identical over 7 bases. From germline, CDR1 is GTSNPN and CDR2 SVGIG (reference sequence). Unmatched junction bases numbered 5, after V lost 3 bases and J lost 6 bases. The CDR3 covers 14 residues. CDR3 nucleotides: TGTGCCTGGAGCCCGGGACAGAGTAATTCACCCCTCCACTTT. Its translation: CAWSPGQSNSPLHF.

With regard to this clonotype: A much larger clonotype is one base distant, so this may be a read error. This chain joins TRBV7-3 and TRBJ2-1; 10 positions match TRBD1. The J call may be mistaken, given a closer DNA end match to TRBJ2-7. The CDR3 sequence is 15 residues long. From germline, CDR1 is SGHTA and CDR2 FQGTGA. The CDR3 here is CASSPGTGVVYKQYF. The DNA of the CDR3 is TGTGCCAGCAGCCCCGGGACAGGGGTTGTTTACAAGCAGTACTTC.

The gene calls are TRBV7-2 and TRBJ1-2; D perhaps matches TRBD1 (5 bases). The V gene lost 5 bases and the J gene lost 5 bases, with 15 bases spanning the gap. This CDR3 contains 14 residues. In germline, CDR1 is SGHTA, CDR2 FQGNSA. The CDR3, as DNA: TGTGCCAGCAGCCAAGATGGGGGGGGTTATGGCTACACCTTC. Its protein product is CASSQDGGGYGYTF.